A single sample is the source of the 21 T cell receptor beta chains below, sequenced in a study of T cells expressing NK-cell markers. From the 5' RACE reads, TCRdb lists one entry per CDR3 protein and no DNA. Its table records about half a million distinct CDR3 sequences. Sequenced input: blood T cells: a sorted CD56 or NKG2C T cell subset, CD4+ or CD8+ T cells, or bulk PBMC T cells (not recorded which). These receptors came from a woman aged 45 to 65 in good health.

This sequence joins TRBV3-1 and TRBJ2-3; TCRdb names TRBD1, which stays unverified in the absence of DNA. From germline, CDR1 is LGHDT and CDR2 YNNKEL (reference sequence). CDR3 length equals 15 residues. The CDR3 loop is CASSRPGTSAGTQYF.

The rearrangement links TRBV5-1 to TRBJ2-7; TCRdb gives TRBD1 as the D gene, but with no DNA this cannot be confirmed. The CDR3 loop spans 15 amino acids. Germline V CDR1 and CDR2: SGHRS, YFSETQ. CDR3 protein: CASSQKTGAPYEQYF.

The chain has TRBV27 and TRBJ2-7; TCRdb gives TRBD1 as the D gene, but with no DNA this cannot be confirmed. From germline, CDR1 is MNHEY and CDR2 SMNVEV (reference sequence). This CDR3 has 11 amino acids. The CDR3 loop reads CASSMGDEQYF.

The CDR3 protein is CATSRGPLSNEQFF. This sequence joins TRBV27 and TRBJ2-1; TCRdb picks TRBD1, but there is no DNA to check that call. This CDR3 is 14 amino acids long. Germline CDR1 and CDR2: MNHEY and SMNVEV (reference sequence).

V usage is TRBV6-5 and J usage is TRBJ1-1; lacking DNA, the TRBD1 call made by TCRdb goes unchecked. Per germline, CDR1 MNHEY and CDR2 SVGAGI. This CDR3 region has 18 residues. CDR3: CASSGTGTGGFVDTEAFF.

The chain couples TRBV20-1 to TRBJ1-4; as DNA is missing, the TRBD1 call by TCRdb cannot be tested. Germline V gene sequence: CDR1 DFQATT, CDR2 SNEGSKA (reference sequence). This CDR3 spans 17 amino acids. The CDR3 loop reads CSARPETAIATNEKLFF.

V is TRBV29-1 and J is TRBJ2-1; the TCRdb D gene call, TRBD1, has no DNA to confirm it. Germline loops: CDR1 SQVTM, CDR2 ANQGSEA. This CDR3 contains 14 residues. The CDR3 spells CSVEDWGPTNEQFF.

This rearrangement joins TRBV5-1 to TRBJ2-7; TCRdb indicates TRBD2, and absent DNA this call remains unverified. The CDR3 extends over 17 amino acids. Germline V gene sequence: CDR1 SGHRS, CDR2 YFSETQ. The CDR3 is CASSPYGPSGRAHEQYF.

This chain uses TRBV29-1 with TRBJ1-1; checking the TCRdb D call of TRBD1 is not possible without DNA. The CDR3 sequence is 17 residues long. Germline CDR1 is SQVTM and CDR2 is ANQGSEA. CDR3 loop: CSVRPFDLLNSDTEAFF.

The V gene is TRBV5-1, the J gene TRBJ2-5. Germline CDR1 reads SGHRS; CDR2 reads YFSETQ. The CDR3 spans 14 residues. The CDR3 loop reads CASSLVGAQETQYF.

The chain recombines TRBV20-1 with TRBJ2-5; TCRdb indicates TRBD2, and absent DNA this call remains unverified. Per germline, CDR1 DFQATT and CDR2 SNEGSKA (reference sequence). This CDR3 is built from 16 residues. CDR3 region: CSASPIRRKDQETQYF.

The V gene is TRBV29-1, the J gene TRBJ2-5; without DNA, the TCRdb call of TRBD2 cannot be checked. Germline loops: CDR1 SQVTM, CDR2 ANQGSEA. The CDR3 has 13 residues. The CDR3: CSASGGLRETQYF.

The chain joins TRBV9 to TRBJ2-5; the D call from TCRdb, TRBD2, cannot be confirmed without DNA. Germline lookup yields CDR1 SGDLS and CDR2 YYNGEE. This CDR3 region has 18 residues. CDR3 region: CASSVASGSVLSQETQYF. Based on the CDR3 plus reference TRBV9 and TRBJ2-5, the full variable domain is DSGVTQTPKHLITATGQRVTLRCSPRSGDLSVYWYQQSLDQGLQFLIQYYNGEERAKGNILERFSAQQFPDLHSELNLSSLELGDSALYFCASSVASGSVLSQETQYFGPGTRLLVL.

The chain employs TRBV15 and TRBJ1-2; the TRBD1 assignment by TCRdb is unverifiable without DNA. CDR3 length: 16 amino acids. The germline V gene has CDR1 LNHNV and CDR2 YYDKDF (reference sequence). This CDR3 is CATSRDFGGQGYGYTF.

The CDR3 is CAIGRDSYNEQFF. This rearrangement joins TRBV10-3 to TRBJ2-1. In germline, CDR1 is ENHRY, CDR2 SYGVKD. The CDR3 extends over 13 amino acids.

The chain uses TRBV20-1 and TRBJ1-4. CDR1 is DFQATT, CDR2 SNEGSKA, per germline (reference sequence). This CDR3 has 15 amino acids. The CDR3: CSARDKTATNEKLFF.

The CDR3 loop is CAISDSSASGYNEQFF. V and J are TRBV10-3 and TRBJ2-1; as DNA is missing, the TRBD2 call by TCRdb cannot be tested. The germline gives CDR1 ENHRY, CDR2 SYGVKD. The CDR3 is made up of 16 amino acids.

The chain combines TRBV7-2 with TRBJ1-1; lacking DNA, the TRBD1 call made by TCRdb goes unchecked. The CDR3 extends over 13 amino acids. From germline, CDR1 is SGHTA and CDR2 FQGNSA. The CDR3 loop is CASSLWGNTEAFF.

The chain carries TRBV24-1 and TRBJ2-3; checking the TCRdb D call of TRBD2 is not possible without DNA. The CDR3 is 16 amino acids. Germline CDR1 KGHDR, CDR2 SFDVKD. CDR3 loop: CATSDPTGPRTDTQYF.

V usage is TRBV27 and J usage is TRBJ2-3. The CDR3 sequence is 13 residues long. The germline V gene has CDR1 MNHEY and CDR2 SMNVEV (reference sequence). CDR3 loop: CASGDRATDTQYF.

The chain combines TRBV5-1 with TRBJ2-1; there is no DNA to check the TCRdb D call of TRBD2. Germline-derived CDR1 and CDR2 are SGHRS and YFSETQ. The CDR3 totals 16 residues. CDR3: CASSLARGGNYNEQFF.